A single sample gave rise to the 8 T cell receptor beta chains below, sequenced in a study of T cell repertoires in cytomegalovirus infection. MiXCR was run by TCRdb on the reads, yielding one entry per CDR3 protein. The sample shows a few hundred thousand distinct CDR3 sequences, 12% to 15% of them seen only once. The sample taken for sequencing was PBMCs. The receptor source for this set is a human donor in good health (CMV status not recorded). Some clones in this sample may be carry-over from other donors' samples.

This clonotype was counted ten times or more. The gene calls are TRBV12-5 and TRBJ1-3; 7 bases map to TRBD1. V was pared by 1 base and J by 0 bases, with 0 bases of the junction left unmatched. The CDR3 consists of 15 residues. Germline V CDR1 and CDR2: LGHNT, FRNRAP. In DNA form, the CDR3 reads TGTGCTAGTGGTTTGGGGACAGGCTCTGGAAACACCATATATTTT. This codes for CASGLGTGSGNTIYF.

The chain couples TRBV10-1 to TRBJ1-2, with TRBD1 identical over 7 bases. The CDR3 covers 15 residues. Germline loops: CDR1 WNHNN, CDR2 SYGVQD (reference sequence). V lost 2 bases, J lost 5 bases, and 8 bases stayed unmatched. Here the CDR3 DNA reads TGCGCCAGCAGTGAGAGCCGGGACAGAAGTTATGGCTACACCTTC. Translated, it gives CASSESRDRSYGYTF.

The table lists this clonotype with many counts. The DNA of the CDR3 is TGTGCTAGTGGTTTGGTACTTGGGCCGGCAGATACGCAGTATTTT. Amino acids: CASGLVLGPADTQYF. The chain links TRBV12-5 to TRBJ2-3; D remains ambiguous. The CDR3 spans 15 residues. Between the trimmed V and J ends, which lost 0 bases and 4 bases, there was a span of 11 bases. The germline V gene encodes CDR1 LGHNT and CDR2 FRNRAP.

This clonotype occurred many times. The V and J genes are TRBV7-8 and TRBJ1-4; 8 bases line up with TRBD1. CDR3 length equals 16 residues. In germline, CDR1 is SGHVS, CDR2 FQNEAQ. V lost 5 bases, J lost 8 bases, and 13 bases stayed unmatched. The CDR3 here is CASSHGTGAPEEKLFF. CDR3 DNA: TGTGCCAGCAGCCACGGGACAGGTGCACCGGAAGAAAAACTGTTTTTT.

The V gene is TRBV20-1, the J gene TRBJ1-1, with a weak D call TRBD1 (5 bases). V lost 1 base and J 3 bases, leaving 12 bases between the germline ends. This CDR3 is built from 14 residues. Germline CDR1 reads DFQATT; CDR2 reads SNEGSKA (reference sequence). Here the CDR3 DNA reads TGCAGTGCTAGAGGGGGCCCAACGGACACTGAAGCTTTCTTT. Protein: CSARGGPTDTEAFF.

This clonotype has ten or more counts. The chain is built from TRBV7-6 and TRBJ2-1, with TRBD2 matching 7 bases. The V and J ends lost 1 base and 10 bases, in that order; junction bases with no gene match: 4. Looked up from germline, CDR1 is SGHVS and CDR2 is FNYEAQ. CDR3 length: 13 amino acids. CDR3 in amino acids: CASSLGSGREQFF. CDR3 DNA: TGTGCCAGCAGCTTAGGCTCCGGGAGGGAGCAGTTCTTC.

This chain connects TRBV20-1 to TRBJ2-1; D might be TRBD1 (6 bases). CDR1 and CDR2 (germline): DFQATT, SNEGSKA (reference sequence). CDR3 length equals 15 residues. Trimming took off 1 base at V and 6 bases at J, with 16 bases between the two ends. The CDR3, as DNA: TGCAGTGCTAGAGGCCCTGGGGGCAACATCAATGAGCAGTTCTTC. Protein product: CSARGPGGNINEQFF.

The table lists this clonotype with a few counts. The J gene is TRBJ1-4, the V gene TRBV20-1, with TRBD1 matching 8 bases. The ends lost 3 bases at V and 8 bases at J; junction bases unmatched: 11. This CDR3 spans 15 amino acids. Germline V CDR1 and CDR2: DFQATT, SNEGSKA (reference sequence). CDR3 amino acids: CSASPLTGEREKLFF. The CDR3 nucleotides are TGCAGTGCTAGTCCTTTGACAGGGGAGAGGGAAAAACTGTTTTTT.